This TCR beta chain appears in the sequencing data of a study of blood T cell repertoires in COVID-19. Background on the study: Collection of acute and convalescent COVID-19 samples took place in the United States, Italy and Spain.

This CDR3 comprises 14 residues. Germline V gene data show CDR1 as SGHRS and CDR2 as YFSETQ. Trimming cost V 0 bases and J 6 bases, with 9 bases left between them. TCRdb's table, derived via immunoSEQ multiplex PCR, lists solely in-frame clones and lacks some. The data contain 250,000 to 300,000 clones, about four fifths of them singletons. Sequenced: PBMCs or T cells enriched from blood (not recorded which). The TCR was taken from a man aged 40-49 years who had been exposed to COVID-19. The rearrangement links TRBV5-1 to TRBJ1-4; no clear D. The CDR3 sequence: CASSLGRYDEKLFF. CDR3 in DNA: TGCGCCAGCAGCTTGGGGAGGTATGATGAAAAACTGTTTTTT.